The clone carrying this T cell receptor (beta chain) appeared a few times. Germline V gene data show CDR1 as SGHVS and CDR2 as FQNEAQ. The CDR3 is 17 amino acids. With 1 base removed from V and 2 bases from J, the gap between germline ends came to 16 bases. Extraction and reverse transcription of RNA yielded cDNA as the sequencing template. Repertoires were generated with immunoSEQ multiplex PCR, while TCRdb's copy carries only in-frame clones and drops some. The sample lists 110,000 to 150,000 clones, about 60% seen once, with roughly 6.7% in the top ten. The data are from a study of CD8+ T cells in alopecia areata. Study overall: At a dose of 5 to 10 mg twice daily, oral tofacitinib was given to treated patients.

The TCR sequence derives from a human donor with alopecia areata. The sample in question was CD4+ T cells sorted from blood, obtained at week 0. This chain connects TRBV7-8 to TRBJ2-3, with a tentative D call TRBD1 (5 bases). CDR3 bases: TGTGCCAGCAGCTTAGGGCGACAGTTTTCGCACACAGATACGCAGTATTTT. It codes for CASSLGRQFSHTDTQYF.